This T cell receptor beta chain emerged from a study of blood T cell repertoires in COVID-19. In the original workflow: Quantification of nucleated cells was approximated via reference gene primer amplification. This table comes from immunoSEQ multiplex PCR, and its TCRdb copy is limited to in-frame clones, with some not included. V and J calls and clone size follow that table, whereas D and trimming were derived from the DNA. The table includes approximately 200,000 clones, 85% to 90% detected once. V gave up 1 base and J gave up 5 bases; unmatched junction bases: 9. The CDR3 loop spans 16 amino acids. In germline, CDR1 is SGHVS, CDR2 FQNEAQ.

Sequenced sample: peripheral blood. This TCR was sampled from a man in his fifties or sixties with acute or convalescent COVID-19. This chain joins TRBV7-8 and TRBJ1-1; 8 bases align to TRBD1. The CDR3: CASSLVQTGEATEAFF. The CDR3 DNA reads TGTGCCAGCAGCTTAGTCCAGACAGGGGAGGCGACTGAAGCTTTCTTT.